Listed here are 31 T cell receptor beta chains from one sample, sequenced in a study of cytomegalovirus exposure and HLA in healthy donors. 60 Vbeta and 13 Jbeta primers were used in PCR. Sequenced by immunoSEQ multiplex PCR; TCRdb stores in-frame clones only, minus some. The data hold 55,000 to 80,000 clones, with approximately 70% observed a single time. The sequencing input was PBMCs. These receptors originate from a man aged 40-55 years in good health and CMV-seropositive.

Written as DNA, the CDR3 is TGTGCCAGCAGTGAGGACAGGGATTCAGGCTACACCTTC. This translates into CASSEDRDSGYTF. V gene TRBV6-4 combines with J gene TRBJ1-2, with 8 bases lining up with TRBD1. V was clipped by 3 bases and J by 8 bases; unmatched bases: 5. This CDR3 is built from 13 residues. Germline V gene sequence: CDR1 MRHNA, CDR2 SNTAGT.

This chain uses TRBV4-3 with TRBJ2-1, with 9 nucleotides matching TRBD2. The CDR3 runs to 17 residues. V dropped 5 bases and J dropped 1; count of bases not matched to a gene: 9. Germline V CDR1 and CDR2: LGHNA, YSLEER. The CDR3, as DNA: TGCGCCAGCAGCGGAGGGGCGCTAGCGGGGTCCTACAATGAGCAGTTCTTC. Amino acids: CASSGGALAGSYNEQFF.

This rearrangement joins TRBV5-6 to TRBJ1-5; D gene uncertain. Germline CDR1 SGHDT, CDR2 YYEEEE. V lost 0 bases and J 4 bases, leaving 5 bases between the germline ends. CDR3 length: 13 amino acids. CDR3 nucleotides: TGTGCCAGCAGCTTGGGTCAGAATCAGCCCCAGCATTTT. This translates into CASSLGQNQPQHF.

This clone was seen a single time. V usage is TRBV27 and J usage is TRBJ2-7, with no clear D. This CDR3 contains 12 residues. The ends were cut back, 8 bases at V and 0 bases at J, with 8 bases in the middle. In germline, CDR1 is MNHEY, CDR2 SMNVEV (reference sequence). CDR3 residues: CASQIDSYEQYF. Here the CDR3 DNA reads TGTGCCAGCCAAATAGACTCCTACGAGCAGTACTTC.

V usage is TRBV7-2 and J usage is TRBJ2-3; 7 nucleotides agree with TRBD2. CDR1 is SGHTA and CDR2 is FQGNSA in the germline V gene. After removal of 4 bases from V and 3 bases from J, the junction contained 4 bases not matched to a gene. The CDR3 length is 14 residues. This CDR3 reads CASSYSAGTDTQYF. The CDR3 DNA follows: TGTGCCAGCAGCTACTCAGCGGGAACAGATACGCAGTATTTT. Looking up the rest from reference TRBV7-2 and TRBJ2-3 gives the full variable domain: GAGVSQSPSNKVTEKGKDVELRCDPISGHTALYWYRQSLGQGLEFLIYFQGNSAPDKSGLPSDRFSAERTGGSVSTLTIQRTQQEDSAVYLCASSYSAGTDTQYFGPGTRLTVL.

This chain connects TRBV19 to TRBJ2-3; 10 bases align to TRBD2. This CDR3 is 15 amino acids long. The germline V gene encodes CDR1 LNHDA and CDR2 SQIVND (reference sequence). V gave up 7 bases and J gave up 6 bases; unmatched junction bases: 10. The CDR3 protein is CASMGAGGQMDTQYF. The CDR3 region has the DNA TGTGCCAGTATGGGAGCGGGGGGGCAAATGGATACGCAGTATTTT.

This sequence joins TRBV4-1 and TRBJ2-1; the D gene is possibly TRBD1 (6 bases). The germline V gene encodes CDR1 MGHRA and CDR2 YSYEKL. The CDR3 covers 19 residues. V dropped 0 bases and J dropped 2 bases, with 20 bases sitting between them. The CDR3 here is CASSQEPPPVDRTYNEQFF. CDR3 bases: TGCGCCAGCAGCCAAGAGCCCCCCCCCGTGGACAGAACCTACAATGAGCAGTTCTTC.

In its sample, this clone was seen a few times. The rearrangement joins TRBV4-3 to TRBJ2-1; tentative D call: TRBD2 (5 bases). The V end was cut by 1 base, the J end by 3 bases, with 16 bases between. The CDR3 contains 17 residues. The germline CDR1 and CDR2 sequences are LGHNA and YSLEER. The CDR3 DNA reads as TGCGCCAGCAGCCAAGCTGTCGGATCCGGGGTCTACAATGAGCAGTTCTTC. Residues: CASSQAVGSGVYNEQFF.

V and J are TRBV5-4 and TRBJ2-3; TRBD2 matches at 11 bases. CDR1 and CDR2 (germline): SGHNT, YYREEE (reference sequence). The CDR3 length is 17 residues. Losses at the gene ends were 3 bases for V and 0 bases for J; bases not matched to a gene: 6. The DNA for the CDR3 is TGTGCCAGCAGCTCGGGGCTAGCGGGGGGTAGCACAGATACGCAGTATTTT. Translated: CASSSGLAGGSTDTQYF.

J is TRBJ2-2 and V is TRBV28; 7 positions match TRBD1. V shed 7 bases and J 7 bases; nucleotides not matched to a gene: 12. Germline CDR1 reads MDHEN; CDR2 reads SYDVKM. CDR3 size: 15 residues. CDR3 loop: CASTNQGVGNGELFF. CDR3 nucleotide sequence: TGTGCCAGCACCAATCAGGGGGTTGGGAACGGGGAGCTGTTTTTT.

This sequence joins TRBV20-1 and TRBJ1-1, with 9 bases that match TRBD1. This CDR3 has 11 amino acids. Germline V lookup: CDR1 DFQATT, CDR2 SNEGSKA (reference sequence). Losses at the gene ends were 7 bases for V and 4 bases for J; bases not matched to a gene: 1. CDR3 nucleotides: TGCAGTGGACAGGGGGTCACTGAAGCTTTCTTT. Translating gives CSGQGVTEAFF.

The chain recombines TRBV30 with TRBJ2-7; unclear D gene. The V gene lost 0 bases and the J gene lost 5 bases, with 8 bases spanning the gap. There are 12 residues in the CDR3. Per the germline V gene, CDR1 is GTSNPN and CDR2 is SVGIG (reference sequence). CDR3 sequence reads: CAWSVVGNEQYF. For the CDR3, the DNA is TGTGCCTGGAGTGTGGTGGGCAACGAGCAGTACTTC.

This chain uses TRBV28 with TRBJ2-5; D is possibly TRBD1 (5 bases). The CDR3 is 12 amino acids. The germline V gene has CDR1 MDHEN and CDR2 SYDVKM. Trimming pared 6 bases from V and 2 bases from J, leaving 7 bases between. This CDR3 reads CASRTAQETQYF. The CDR3 region has the DNA TGTGCCAGCAGGACAGCACAAGAGACCCAGTACTTC. Variable domain in full (rest from reference TRBV28 and TRBJ2-5): DVKVTQSSRYLVKRTGEKVFLECVQDMDHENMFWYRQDPGLGLRLIYFSYDVKMKEKGDIPEGYSVSREKKERFSLILESASTNQTSMYLCASRTAQETQYFGPGTRLLVL.

This clone was found once. This chain uses TRBV28 with TRBJ2-7; 7 bases are shared with TRBD2. After removal of 7 bases from V and 2 bases from J, the junction contained 2 bases not matched to a gene. Germline V CDR1 and CDR2: MDHEN, SYDVKM. This CDR3 region has 12 residues. The CDR3 loop is CASKGGAYEQYF. DNA for the CDR3: TGTGCCAGCAAGGGAGGGGCCTACGAGCAGTACTTC.

This clone showed up just once. The chain joins TRBV30 to TRBJ2-5, with TRBD2 matching over 9 bases. Per germline, CDR1 GTSNPN and CDR2 SVGIG (reference sequence). Germline trimming cut 3 bases from V and 7 bases from J; bases unmatched to any gene: 6. The CDR3 has 13 amino acids. Here the CDR3 DNA reads TGTGCCTGGAGCGGCGGGGGGGCCGGGACCCAGTACTTC. Its translation: CAWSGGGAGTQYF.

This clone was found a few times. This chain joins TRBV7-2 and TRBJ1-1; 10 nucleotides agree with TRBD1. Trimming removed 4 bases from V and 8 bases from J; junction bases left unmatched: 4. The CDR3 covers 13 residues. CDR1 is SGHTA, CDR2 FQGNSA, per germline. CDR3: CASSSGQGLEAFF. The CDR3 DNA reads as TGTGCCAGCAGCTCGGGACAGGGGTTGGAAGCTTTCTTT.

The gene calls are TRBV5-8 and TRBJ2-4; D may be TRBD1 (5 bases). V dropped 1 base and J dropped 8 bases, with 16 bases sitting between them. Germline-derived CDR1 and CDR2 are SGHTS and YDEGEE. The CDR3 has 15 amino acids. CDR3 in amino acids: CASSLIVGVGDIQYF. CDR3 nucleotides: TGTGCCAGCAGCTTGATCGTTGGAGTAGGGGACATTCAGTACTTC.

This clone occurred once. The CDR3 reads CAWRAWEGVTMNTEAFF. The CDR3 DNA reads as TGTGCCTGGAGGGCTTGGGAGGGGGTTACAATGAACACTGAAGCTTTCTTT. The chain couples TRBV30 to TRBJ1-1; tentatively, D is TRBD1 (6 bases). V was clipped by 3 bases and J by 0 bases, with 20 bases between them. This CDR3 comprises 17 residues. Germline CDR1 and CDR2: GTSNPN and SVGIG (reference sequence).

This clone was seen more than once but under ten times. The chain uses TRBV4-3 and TRBJ1-2; D is uncertain. The CDR3 is 14 amino acids. Germline CDR1 is LGHNA and CDR2 is YSLEER. The V end lost 0 bases, the J end lost 0 bases, and 5 bases lay between the germline ends. CDR3 in amino acids: CASSQDLANYGYTF. The CDR3 DNA follows: TGCGCCAGCAGCCAAGACTTAGCTAACTATGGCTACACCTTC.

The chain joins TRBV7-3 to TRBJ1-2; D remains unclear. Per the germline V gene, CDR1 is SGHTA and CDR2 is FQGTGA. The CDR3 consists of 14 residues. The ends were cut back, 3 bases at V and 7 bases at J, with 15 bases in the middle. CDR3: CASSLSGRNSGYTF. Written as DNA, the CDR3 is TGTGCCAGCAGCTTGAGCGGGCGTAATTCTGGCTACACCTTC.

The chain employs TRBV5-4 and TRBJ1-2; D unclear. The ends were cut back, 1 base at V and 3 bases at J, with 7 bases in the middle. Germline CDR1 SGHNT, CDR2 YYREEE (reference sequence). The CDR3 has 13 amino acids. CDR3 in DNA: TGTGCCAGCAGCTTGCCAGATCACTATGGCTACACCTTC. It translates to CASSLPDHYGYTF.

This clone occurred once. The gene calls are TRBV11-2 and TRBJ2-7, with D possibly being TRBD1 (5 bases). CDR3 length: 15 residues. Trimming took 6 bases from V and 5 from J, leaving 20 bases between them. Germline values: CDR1 SGHAT, CDR2 FQNNGV. CDR3 sequence: CASSPWSSGSNEQYF. The CDR3 DNA reads TGTGCCAGCAGTCCCTGGAGTTCAGGGTCGAACGAGCAGTACTTC.

The chain recombines TRBV4-3 with TRBJ1-1; D is possibly TRBD1 (6 bases). Germline lookup yields CDR1 LGHNA and CDR2 YSLEER. The V and J ends lost 5 bases and 4 bases respectively, with 14 bases between them. This CDR3 comprises 14 residues. CDR3 loop: CASSVTGLGTEAFF. As DNA, the CDR3 is TGCGCCAGCAGCGTTACAGGGTTGGGCACTGAAGCTTTCTTT.

The V gene is TRBV30, the J gene TRBJ2-1; D is perhaps TRBD1 (5 bases). The CDR3 runs to 15 residues. V lost 6 bases and J lost 2, with 17 bases in between. Looked up from germline, CDR1 is GTSNPN and CDR2 is SVGIG (reference sequence). In nucleotides, the CDR3 is TGTGCCTGCCCTAGGGGTAGTGGGGCCTACAATGAGCAGTTCTTC. Translating gives CACPRGSGAYNEQFF.

V is TRBV28 and J is TRBJ1-6; D unresolved. From germline, CDR1 is MDHEN and CDR2 SYDVKM. V was trimmed by 3 bases and J by 8 bases, leaving 14 bases between them. The CDR3 totals 15 residues. CDR3 bases: TGTGCCAGCAGTTTGCCCGACGCCGGGTATTCACCCCTCCACTTT. Protein sequence: CASSLPDAGYSPLHF.

This clone was picked up a small number of times. The chain couples TRBV5-1 to TRBJ1-2; D remains ambiguous. This CDR3 is 16 amino acids long. The germline V gene has CDR1 SGHRS and CDR2 YFSETQ. Trimming cost V 0 bases and J 3 bases, with 15 bases left between them. The DNA of the CDR3 is TGCGCCAGCAGCTTGGGAGCGGCAGGAATAGACTATGGCTACACCTTC. Encoded protein: CASSLGAAGIDYGYTF.

This clone was observed a handful of times. This chain connects TRBV30 to TRBJ2-4, with 13 bases matching TRBD2. This CDR3 spans 17 amino acids. Germline loops: CDR1 GTSNPN, CDR2 SVGIG (reference sequence). V dropped 2 bases and J dropped 4; count of bases not matched to a gene: 8. CDR3 nucleotides: TGTGCCTGGAGTATCACCAGGACTAGCGGGGGAAAAAACATTCAGTACTTC. It codes for CAWSITRTSGGKNIQYF.

The chain has TRBV2 and TRBJ2-1; D ambiguous. Per the germline V gene, CDR1 is SNHLY and CDR2 is FYNNEI. The CDR3 runs 13 residues. V was trimmed by 3 bases and J by 4 bases, leaving 7 bases between them. CDR3 sequence reads: CASSEKEYNEQFF. The DNA for the CDR3 is TGTGCCAGCAGTGAGAAGGAGTACAATGAGCAGTTCTTC.

The chain's CDR3 is CASSTPDRKYF. The CDR3 DNA follows: TGTGCCAGCAGTACCCCGGACAGGAAGTACTTC. This chain uses TRBV6-5 with TRBJ2-7, with 7 nucleotides matching TRBD1. CDR3 length equals 11 residues. Germline V CDR1 and CDR2: MNHEY, SVGAGI. Trimming at V came to 5 bases and at J to 11 bases, leaving 6 bases not matched to a gene.

This chain links TRBV6-5 with TRBJ1-6, with D perhaps TRBD1 (6 bases). V shed 2 bases and J shed 2 bases, with 10 bases lying between them. Germline values: CDR1 MNHEY, CDR2 SVGAGI. The CDR3 loop spans 16 amino acids. The CDR3 region has the DNA TGTGCCAGCAGTTACGGGGGGGCCCCCTATAATTCACCCCTCCACTTT. It encodes CASSYGGAPYNSPLHF.

The chain recombines TRBV12-5 with TRBJ1-5, with D tentatively TRBD1 (5 bases). V was trimmed by 3 bases and J by 0 bases, leaving 15 bases between them. The CDR3 has 17 amino acids. Germline CDR1 is LGHNT and CDR2 is FRNRAP. The DNA for the CDR3 is TGTGCTAGTGGTTTTCCACAGGATTACCATAGCAATCAGCCCCAGCATTTT. Translation gives CASGFPQDYHSNQPQHF.